This TCR beta chain stems from a study of human T cells and chemical hapten exposure (dated by TCRdb to the early 2020s). About the investigation overall: For sensitization, 2% DPC in acetone was applied to a 2 cm by 2 cm area of upper inner arm skin. Weekly therapeutic DPC doses were additionally applied to the scalp of patients throughout the roughly 26-week study period. Patch testing was performed on the upper back with Finn chambers containing 0.01% DPC, and the patch tests were scored after 6 days according to International Contact Dermatitis Research Group standards. The mostly female patient cohort included alopecia areata with under or over 50% scalp involvement, alopecia totalis and alopecia universalis. The libraries were sequenced as a pool, and the TCR yield per sample differed mostly because of small variations in library volumes within the pool. In alopecia patients, the study followed how the peripheral blood TCR repertoire changed in vivo over primary and secondary sensitization to diphenylcyclopropenone (DPC), a hapten. Blood samples were taken from patients before sensitization (week 0) and at 2, 6 and about 24 weeks after DPC sensitization. Blood for TCR sequencing was provided by twenty-nine alopecia patients at one to four time points (pre-sensitization, 2, 6 and 24 weeks). What the research found in general, with its limitations: A positive correlation was found between the number of PT1 expanded TCRs and patch test score, with significance reached at thresholds 8, 16 and 32 but not 4. Alopecia, a presumed autoimmune disease, was present in all patients, so the immune response of the patients might differ from that of healthy individuals. DPC sensitization did not change how many TCRs were above 1 in 1000 frequency, and no evidence was found of alterations in global repertoire structure. Compared with pre-sensitization or healthy control sets, expanded TCRs formed significantly more large CDR3 similarity clusters, which is consistent with antigen-driven responses. After repeated subsampling, the strength of the expansion versus patch-test correlation and the threshold at which it became significant changed.

This clonotype was seen a handful of times. What antigen it recognizes has not been identified. No base quality information exists; no much larger clone differs at one position. The label giving this sample's time point can be read as: patch test 1, 2 weeks after DPC sensitization. In light of the paper, this sample's treatment or condition label describes: therapeutic diphenylcyclopropenone sensitization with weekly scalp DPC. At every patch-test visit, the blood draw took place before the patch test was put on. To be eligible, patients had to be aged 18 to 70, diagnosed with alopecia and judged suitable for DPC therapy, while pregnant patients were excluded. Total RNA was extracted from unfractionated whole blood that had been collected in Tempus Blood RNA tubes. Library generation was performed with RACE. Sequencer: NextSeq 500. Library preparation attached unique molecular identifiers to individual cDNA molecules for quantitative, reproducible TCR counting. Both TCR alpha and TCR beta chains were sequenced from each blood RNA sample. Per the source publication's procedure: The median number of TCRs per sample was over 95,000, ranging from roughly 23,224 to 690,600. The Decombinator software suite was used to annotate V, J and CDR3 in the TCR reads. Every sample was subsampled to the same number of TCRs (28,000) for the PS versus PT1 abundance plots. TCRs were defined as expanded if absent before sensitization and observed at least eight times at the 2-week time point. TCRdb applied fastp at Q25 and MiXCR to the public reads, then kept only in-frame beta chains. Entries are consolidated by CDR3 protein sequence, retaining the most common genes and DNA. TCRdb's processing, not the authors' own work, is the source of the V and J calls. The sample table lists approximately 340,000 distinct CDR3 sequences, 5.5% to 8% of them with a count of one. About 8% of the sample comes from the top ten.

The CDR3 goes from the cysteine to the phenylalanine over 13 residues. The sequence is cut down to CDR3 DNA, 39 bases in frame from base 1. This TCR came from a young woman with alopecia areata. Some clones in this sample may be carry-over from other donors' samples. In this chain, TRBV21-1 is recombined with TRBJ2-3. TRBV21-1 is deemed a pseudogene. The source was whole blood, collected in connection with sensitization to the hapten diphenylcyclopropenone (DPC). This receptor carries the CDR3 CASSKTMGDTQYF. At the DNA level, the sequence is TGTGCCAGCAGCAAAACGATGGGAGATACGCAGTATTTT.